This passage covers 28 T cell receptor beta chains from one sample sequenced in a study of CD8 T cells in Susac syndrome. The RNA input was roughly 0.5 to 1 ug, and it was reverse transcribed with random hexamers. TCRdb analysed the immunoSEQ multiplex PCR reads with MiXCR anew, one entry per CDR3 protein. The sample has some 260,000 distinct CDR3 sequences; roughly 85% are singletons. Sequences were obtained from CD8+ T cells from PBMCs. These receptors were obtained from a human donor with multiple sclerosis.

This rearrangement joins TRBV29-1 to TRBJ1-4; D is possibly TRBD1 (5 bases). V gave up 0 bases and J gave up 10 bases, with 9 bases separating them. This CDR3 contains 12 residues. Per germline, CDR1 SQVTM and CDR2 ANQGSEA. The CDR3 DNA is TGCAGCGTTGAAGATCCAGGGAGAAAACTGTTTTTT. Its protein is CSVEDPGRKLFF.

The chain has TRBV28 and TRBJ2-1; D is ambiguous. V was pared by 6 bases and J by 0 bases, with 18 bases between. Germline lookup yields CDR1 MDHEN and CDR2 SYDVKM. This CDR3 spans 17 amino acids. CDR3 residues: CASRPDSFLSSYNEQFF. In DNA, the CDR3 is TGTGCCAGCAGGCCCGACTCTTTCCTCAGCTCCTACAATGAGCAGTTCTTC.

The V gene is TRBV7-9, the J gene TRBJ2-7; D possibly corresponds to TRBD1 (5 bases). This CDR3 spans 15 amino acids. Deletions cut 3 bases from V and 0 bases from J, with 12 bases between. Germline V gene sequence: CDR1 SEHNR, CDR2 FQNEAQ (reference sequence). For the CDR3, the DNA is TGTGCCAGCAGCTTTGGGGCCGAGGCCTCCTACGAGCAGTACTTC. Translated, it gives CASSFGAEASYEQYF.

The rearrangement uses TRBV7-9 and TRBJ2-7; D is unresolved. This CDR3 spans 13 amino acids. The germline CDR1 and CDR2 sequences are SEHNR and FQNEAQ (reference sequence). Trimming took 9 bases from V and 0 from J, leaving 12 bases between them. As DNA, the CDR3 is TGTGCCAGGATAGGAGAAAGCTCCTACGAGCAGTACTTC. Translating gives CARIGESSYEQYF.

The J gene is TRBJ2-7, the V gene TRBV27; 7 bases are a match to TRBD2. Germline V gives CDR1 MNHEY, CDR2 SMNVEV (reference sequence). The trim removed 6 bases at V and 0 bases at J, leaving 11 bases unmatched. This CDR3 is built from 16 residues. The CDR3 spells CASSRGVAGRSYEQYF. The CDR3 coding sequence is TGTGCCAGCAGCCGCGGGGTAGCGGGTCGCTCCTACGAGCAGTACTTC.

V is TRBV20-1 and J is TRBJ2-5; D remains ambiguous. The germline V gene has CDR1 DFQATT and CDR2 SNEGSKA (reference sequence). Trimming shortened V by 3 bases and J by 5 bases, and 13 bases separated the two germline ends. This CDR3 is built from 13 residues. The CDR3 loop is CSASYTSPETQYF. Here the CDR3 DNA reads TGCAGTGCTAGTTATACGAGTCCGGAGACCCAGTACTTC.

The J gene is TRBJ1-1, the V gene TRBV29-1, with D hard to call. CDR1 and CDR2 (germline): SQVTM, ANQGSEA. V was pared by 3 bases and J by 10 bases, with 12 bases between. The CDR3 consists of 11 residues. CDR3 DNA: TGCAGCGTTGATGCCGATCCAGGAGCTTTCTTT. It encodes CSVDADPGAFF.

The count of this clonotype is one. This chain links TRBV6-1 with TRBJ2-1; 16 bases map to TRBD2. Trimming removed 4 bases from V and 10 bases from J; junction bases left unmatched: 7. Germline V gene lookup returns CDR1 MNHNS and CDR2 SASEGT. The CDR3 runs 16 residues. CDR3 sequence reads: CASSGGTSGRAKEQFF. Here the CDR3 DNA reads TGTGCCAGCAGTGGGGGGACTAGCGGGAGGGCCAAAGAGCAGTTCTTC.

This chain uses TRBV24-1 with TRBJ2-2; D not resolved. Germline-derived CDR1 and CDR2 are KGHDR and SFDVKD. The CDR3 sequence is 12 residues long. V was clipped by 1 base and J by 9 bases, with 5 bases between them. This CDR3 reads CATSDLGRELFF. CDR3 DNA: TGTGCCACCAGTGATTTAGGGCGGGAGCTGTTTTTT.

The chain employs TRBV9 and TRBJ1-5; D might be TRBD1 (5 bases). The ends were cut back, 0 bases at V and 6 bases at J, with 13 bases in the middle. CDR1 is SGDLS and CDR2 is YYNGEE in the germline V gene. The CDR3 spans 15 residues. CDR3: CASSVGAGKGQPQHF. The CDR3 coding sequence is TGTGCCAGCAGCGTAGGAGCAGGGAAGGGTCAGCCCCAGCATTTT.

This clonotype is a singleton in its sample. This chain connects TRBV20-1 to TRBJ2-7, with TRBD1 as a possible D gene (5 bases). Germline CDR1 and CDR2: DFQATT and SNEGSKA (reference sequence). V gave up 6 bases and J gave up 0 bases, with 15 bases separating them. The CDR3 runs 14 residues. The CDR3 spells CSADRMGLSYEQYF. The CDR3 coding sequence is TGCAGTGCCGACCGAATGGGGCTCTCCTACGAGCAGTACTTC.

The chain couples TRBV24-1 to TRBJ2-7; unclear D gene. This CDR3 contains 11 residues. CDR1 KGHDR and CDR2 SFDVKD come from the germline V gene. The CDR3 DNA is TGTGCACAACGGCAGAACTGGGAGCAGTACTTC. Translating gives CAQRQNWEQYF.

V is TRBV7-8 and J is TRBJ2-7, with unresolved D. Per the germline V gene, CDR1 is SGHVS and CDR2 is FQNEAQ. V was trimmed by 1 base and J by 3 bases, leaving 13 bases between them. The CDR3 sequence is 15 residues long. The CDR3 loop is CASSLDPGLFYEQYF. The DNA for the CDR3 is TGTGCCAGCAGCTTAGATCCGGGCCTCTTCTACGAGCAGTACTTC. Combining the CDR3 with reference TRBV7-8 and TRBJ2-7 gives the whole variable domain GAGVSQSPRYKVAKRGQDVALRCDPISGHVSLFWYQQALGQGPEFLTYFQNEAQLDKSGLPSDRFFAERPEGSVSTLKIQRTQQEDSAVYLCASSLDPGLFYEQYFGPGTRLTVT.

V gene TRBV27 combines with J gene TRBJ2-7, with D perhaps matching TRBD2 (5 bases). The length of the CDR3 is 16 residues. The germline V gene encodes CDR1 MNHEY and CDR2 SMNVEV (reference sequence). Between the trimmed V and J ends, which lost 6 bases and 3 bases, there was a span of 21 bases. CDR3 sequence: CASRPFEGASYYEQYF. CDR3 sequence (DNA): TGTGCCAGCAGGCCCTTCGAGGGCGCGTCGTACTACGAGCAGTACTTC.

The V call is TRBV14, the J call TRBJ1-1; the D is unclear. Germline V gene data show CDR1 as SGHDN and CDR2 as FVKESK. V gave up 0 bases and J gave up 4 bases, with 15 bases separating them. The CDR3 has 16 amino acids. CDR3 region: CASSQDGTLRGTEAFF. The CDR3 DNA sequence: TGTGCCAGCAGCCAAGATGGCACCCTGAGAGGCACTGAAGCTTTCTTT.

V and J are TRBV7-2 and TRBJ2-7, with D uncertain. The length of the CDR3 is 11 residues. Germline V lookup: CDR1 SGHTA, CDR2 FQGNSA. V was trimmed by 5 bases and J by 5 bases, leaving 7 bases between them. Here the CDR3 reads CASSESNEQYF. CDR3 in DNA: TGTGCCAGCAGCGAGAGTAACGAGCAGTACTTC.

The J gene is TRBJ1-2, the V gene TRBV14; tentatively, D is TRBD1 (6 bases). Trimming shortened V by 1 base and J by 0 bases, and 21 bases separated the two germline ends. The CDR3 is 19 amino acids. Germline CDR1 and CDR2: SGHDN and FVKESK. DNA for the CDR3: TGTGCCAGCAGCCAAGTCTTTTTACTCGGGACAAGAGCTAACTATGGCTACACCTTC. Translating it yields CASSQVFLLGTRANYGYTF. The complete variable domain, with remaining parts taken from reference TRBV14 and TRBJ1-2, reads EAGVTQFPSHSVIEKGQTVTLRCDPISGHDNLYWYRRVMGKEIKFLLHFVKESKQDESGMPNNRFLAERTGGTYSTLKVQPAELEDSGVYFCASSQVFLLGTRANYGYTFGSGTRLTVV.

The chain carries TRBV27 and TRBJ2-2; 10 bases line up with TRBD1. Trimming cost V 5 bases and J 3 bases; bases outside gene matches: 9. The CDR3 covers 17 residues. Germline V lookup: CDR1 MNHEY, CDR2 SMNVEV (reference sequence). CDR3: CASSPGGGTGDTGELFF. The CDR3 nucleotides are TGTGCCAGCAGTCCCGGTGGGGGGACAGGGGACACCGGGGAGCTGTTTTTT.

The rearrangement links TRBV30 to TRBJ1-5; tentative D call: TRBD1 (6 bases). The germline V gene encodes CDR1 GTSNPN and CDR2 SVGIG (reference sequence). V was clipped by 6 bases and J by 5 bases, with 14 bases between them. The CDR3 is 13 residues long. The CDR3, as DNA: TGTGCCTGTTCCAAGGAGGGGGATCAGCCCCAGCATTTT. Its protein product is CACSKEGDQPQHF.

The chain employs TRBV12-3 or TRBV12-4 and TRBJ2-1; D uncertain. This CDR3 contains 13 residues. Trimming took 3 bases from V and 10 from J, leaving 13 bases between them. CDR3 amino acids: CASSFSGWAEQFF. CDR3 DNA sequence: TGTGCCAGCAGTTTTTCCGGGTGGGCCGAGCAGTTCTTC.

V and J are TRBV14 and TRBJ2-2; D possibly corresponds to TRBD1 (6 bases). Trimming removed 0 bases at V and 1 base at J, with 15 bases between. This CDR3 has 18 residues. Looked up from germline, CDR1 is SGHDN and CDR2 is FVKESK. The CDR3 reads CASSQDRWAGENTGELFF. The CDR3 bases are TGTGCCAGCAGCCAAGATCGGTGGGCAGGGGAGAACACCGGGGAGCTGTTTTTT. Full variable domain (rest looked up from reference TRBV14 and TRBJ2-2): EAGVTQFPSHSVIEKGQTVTLRCDPISGHDNLYWYRRVMGKEIKFLLHFVKESKQDESGMPNNRFLAERTGGTYSTLKVQPAELEDSGVYFCASSQDRWAGENTGELFFGEGSRLTVL.

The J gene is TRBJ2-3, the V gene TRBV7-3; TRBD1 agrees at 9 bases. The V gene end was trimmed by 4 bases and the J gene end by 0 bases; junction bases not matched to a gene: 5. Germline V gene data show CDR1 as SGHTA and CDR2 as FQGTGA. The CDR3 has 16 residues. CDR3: CASSSLTGGSTDTQYF. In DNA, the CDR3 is TGTGCCAGCAGCTCGTTAACAGGGGGCAGCACAGATACGCAGTATTTT.

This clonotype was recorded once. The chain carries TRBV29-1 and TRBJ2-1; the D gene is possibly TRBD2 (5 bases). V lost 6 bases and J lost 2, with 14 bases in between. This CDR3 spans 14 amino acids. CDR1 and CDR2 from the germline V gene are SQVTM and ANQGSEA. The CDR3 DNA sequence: TGCAGCGTCTCGCGGGTCGGAGCCTACAATGAGCAGTTCTTC. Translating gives CSVSRVGAYNEQFF.

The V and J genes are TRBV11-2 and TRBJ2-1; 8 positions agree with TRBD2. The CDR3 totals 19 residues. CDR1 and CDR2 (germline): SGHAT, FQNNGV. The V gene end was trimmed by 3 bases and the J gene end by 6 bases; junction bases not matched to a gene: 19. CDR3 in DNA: TGTGCCAGCAGCTTTGGTTACAGCGGGAGCATGAAGGTCGGCAATGAGCAGTTCTTC. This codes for CASSFGYSGSMKVGNEQFF.

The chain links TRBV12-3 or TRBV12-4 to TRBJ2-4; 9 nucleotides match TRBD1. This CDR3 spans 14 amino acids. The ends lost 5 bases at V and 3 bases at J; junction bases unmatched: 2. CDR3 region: CASSTGGYKNIQYF. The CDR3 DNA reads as TGTGCCAGCAGTACAGGGGGCTACAAAAACATTCAGTACTTC.

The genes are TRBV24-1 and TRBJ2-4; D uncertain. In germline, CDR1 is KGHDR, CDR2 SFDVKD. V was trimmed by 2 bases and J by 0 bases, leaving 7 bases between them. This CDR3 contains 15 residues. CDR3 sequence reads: CATSDYSLAKNIQYF. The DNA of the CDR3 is TGTGCCACCAGTGATTATTCCCTAGCCAAAAACATTCAGTACTTC.

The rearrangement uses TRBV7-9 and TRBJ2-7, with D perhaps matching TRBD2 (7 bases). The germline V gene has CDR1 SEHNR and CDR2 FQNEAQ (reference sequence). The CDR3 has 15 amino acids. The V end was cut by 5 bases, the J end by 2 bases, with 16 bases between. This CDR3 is CASSRGGGYPYEQYF. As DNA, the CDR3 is TGTGCCAGCAGCCGAGGGGGGGGCTACCCCTACGAGCAGTACTTC.

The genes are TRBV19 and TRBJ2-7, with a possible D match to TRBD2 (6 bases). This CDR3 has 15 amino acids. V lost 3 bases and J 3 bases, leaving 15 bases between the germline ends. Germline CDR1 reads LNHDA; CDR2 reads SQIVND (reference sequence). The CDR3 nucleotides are TGTGCCAGTAGTATCGGTAGCGGACACAGCTACGAGCAGTACTTC. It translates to CASSIGSGHSYEQYF.